The TCR beta chain under discussion was sequenced for a study of prognosis after radiotherapy for stage I lung cancer. Background on the study: Stage I non-small cell lung cancer patients were enrolled in Nanjing, China. This enrollment took place between early 2018 and early 2019. No patient received concurrent therapy with stereotactic body radiotherapy.

Starting from genomic DNA, TCR beta CDR3 was amplified through two-round multiplex PCR. Every TRBV and TRBJ gene had its own specific primer in first-round PCR. MiXCR, run by TCRdb on the multiplex PCR reads, gives a single entry per CDR3 protein. The table records about 12,000 distinct CDR3 sequences, nearly 55% of them present only once. Uniform node negativity on CT and PET/CT characterised the cohort, and no patient had undergone prior chemotherapy or radiotherapy or presented other malignancies. The CDR3 extends over 13 amino acids. Germline CDR1 is LNHDA and CDR2 is SQIVND (reference sequence). V lost 8 bases to trimming and J lost 2 bases; unmatched junction nucleotides: 2.

The receptor was isolated from a donor of 50 years or more with non-small cell lung cancer. The sample in question was PBMCs, obtained before or after stereotactic body radiation therapy (not recorded which). The rearrangement joins TRBV19 to TRBJ2-2, with 7 bases fitting TRBD2. The CDR3 nucleotides read TGTGCCAGTGGGGACTACAACACCGGGGAGCTGTTTTTT. The encoded protein is CASGDYNTGELFF.